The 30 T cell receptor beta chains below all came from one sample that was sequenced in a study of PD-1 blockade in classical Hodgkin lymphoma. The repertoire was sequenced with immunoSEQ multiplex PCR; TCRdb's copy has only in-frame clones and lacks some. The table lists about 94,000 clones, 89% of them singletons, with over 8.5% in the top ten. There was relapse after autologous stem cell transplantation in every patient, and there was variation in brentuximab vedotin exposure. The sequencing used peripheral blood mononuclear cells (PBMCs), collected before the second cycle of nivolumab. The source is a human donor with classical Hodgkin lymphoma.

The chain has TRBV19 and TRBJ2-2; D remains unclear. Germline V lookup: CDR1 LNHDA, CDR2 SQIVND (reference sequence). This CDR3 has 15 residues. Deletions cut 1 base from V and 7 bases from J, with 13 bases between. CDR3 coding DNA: TGTGCCAGTAGTATAGGGCTAGTGGTTGGCGGGGAGCTGTTTTTT. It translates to CASSIGLVVGGELFF.

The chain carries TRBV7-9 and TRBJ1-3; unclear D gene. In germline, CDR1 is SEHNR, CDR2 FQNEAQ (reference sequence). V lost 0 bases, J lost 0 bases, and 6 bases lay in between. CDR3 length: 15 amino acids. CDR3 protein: CASSLATVSGNTIYF. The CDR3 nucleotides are TGTGCCAGCAGCTTAGCGACGGTCTCTGGAAACACCATATATTTT.

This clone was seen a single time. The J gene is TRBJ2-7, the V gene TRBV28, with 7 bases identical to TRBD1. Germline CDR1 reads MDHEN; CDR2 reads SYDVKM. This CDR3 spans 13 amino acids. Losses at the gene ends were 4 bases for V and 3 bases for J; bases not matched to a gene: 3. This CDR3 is CASSWDRYYEQYF. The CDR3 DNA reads TGTGCCAGCAGTTGGGACAGATACTACGAGCAGTACTTC.

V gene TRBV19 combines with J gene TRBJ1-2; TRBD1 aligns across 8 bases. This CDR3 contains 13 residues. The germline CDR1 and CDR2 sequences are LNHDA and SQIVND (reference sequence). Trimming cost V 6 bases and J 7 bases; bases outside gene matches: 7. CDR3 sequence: CASSMTGVVGYTF. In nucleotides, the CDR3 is TGTGCCAGTAGCATGACAGGGGTTGTTGGCTACACCTTC.

This chain's CDR3 is CASSLDRGPGEQFF. CDR3 nucleotides: TGTGCCAGCAGTCTGGACAGGGGGCCTGGTGAGCAGTTCTTC. The chain recombines TRBV6-5 with TRBJ2-1; 11 bases agree with TRBD1. V was pared by 5 bases and J by 9 bases, with 6 bases of the junction left unmatched. The CDR3 covers 14 residues. CDR1 and CDR2 (germline): MNHEY, SVGAGI.

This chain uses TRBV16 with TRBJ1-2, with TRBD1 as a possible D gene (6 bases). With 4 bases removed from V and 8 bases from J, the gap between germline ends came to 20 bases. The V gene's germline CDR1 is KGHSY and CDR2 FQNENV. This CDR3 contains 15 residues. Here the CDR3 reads CASSLDSNQGLGYTF. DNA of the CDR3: TGTGCCAGCAGCCTGGACAGTAACCAGGGGCTAGGCTACACCTTC.

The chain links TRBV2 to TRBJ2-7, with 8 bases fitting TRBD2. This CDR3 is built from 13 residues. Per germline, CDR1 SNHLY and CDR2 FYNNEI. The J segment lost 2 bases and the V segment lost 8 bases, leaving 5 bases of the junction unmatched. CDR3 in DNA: TGTGCCAGCGGAAAACTAGCGGCCTACGAGCAGTACTTC. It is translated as CASGKLAAYEQYF.

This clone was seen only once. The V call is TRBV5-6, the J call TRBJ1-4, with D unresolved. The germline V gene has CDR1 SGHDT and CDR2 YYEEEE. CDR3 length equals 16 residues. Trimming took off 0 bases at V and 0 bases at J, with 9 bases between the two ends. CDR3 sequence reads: CASSLGAVATNEKLFF. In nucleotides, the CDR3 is TGTGCCAGCAGCTTGGGAGCAGTCGCAACTAATGAAAAACTGTTTTTT.

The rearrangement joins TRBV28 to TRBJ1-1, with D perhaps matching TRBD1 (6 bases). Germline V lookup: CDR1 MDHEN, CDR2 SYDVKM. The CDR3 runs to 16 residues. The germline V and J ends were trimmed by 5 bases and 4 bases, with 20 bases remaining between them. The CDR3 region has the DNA TGTGCCAGCAGTACCGGGACATCAACCGGTGGCACTGAAGCTTTCTTT. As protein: CASSTGTSTGGTEAFF.

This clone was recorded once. CDR3 residues: CASSFSGHSAGDTQYF. CDR3 nucleotides: TGTGCCAGCAGCTTTTCGGGACACTCGGCCGGAGATACGCAGTATTTT. This rearrangement joins TRBV7-9 to TRBJ2-3, with a possible D match to TRBD1 (6 bases). The V end was cut by 3 bases, the J end by 5 bases, with 18 bases between. CDR1 SEHNR and CDR2 FQNEAQ come from the germline V gene (reference sequence). The CDR3 has 16 residues.

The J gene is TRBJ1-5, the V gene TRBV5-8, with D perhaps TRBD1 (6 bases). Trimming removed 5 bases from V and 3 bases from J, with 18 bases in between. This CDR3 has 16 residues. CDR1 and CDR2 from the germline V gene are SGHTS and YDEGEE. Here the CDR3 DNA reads TGTGCCAGCAGATCGGGGGCGGGACACTTCAATCAGCCCCAGCATTTT. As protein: CASRSGAGHFNQPQHF.

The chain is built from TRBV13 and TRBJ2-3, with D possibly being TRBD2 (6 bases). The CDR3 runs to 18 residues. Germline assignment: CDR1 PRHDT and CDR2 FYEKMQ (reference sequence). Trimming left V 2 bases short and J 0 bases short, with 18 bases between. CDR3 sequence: CASSLLTAGRSSTDTQYF. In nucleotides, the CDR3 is TGTGCCAGCAGCTTATTGACGGCGGGACGCTCTAGCACAGATACGCAGTATTTT.

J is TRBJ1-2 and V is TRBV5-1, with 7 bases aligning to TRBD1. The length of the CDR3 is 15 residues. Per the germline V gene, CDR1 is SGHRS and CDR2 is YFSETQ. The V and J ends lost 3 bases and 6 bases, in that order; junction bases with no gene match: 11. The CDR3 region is CASSSTHRGLDGYTF. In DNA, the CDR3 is TGCGCCAGCAGCTCGACACACAGGGGACTGGATGGCTACACCTTC.

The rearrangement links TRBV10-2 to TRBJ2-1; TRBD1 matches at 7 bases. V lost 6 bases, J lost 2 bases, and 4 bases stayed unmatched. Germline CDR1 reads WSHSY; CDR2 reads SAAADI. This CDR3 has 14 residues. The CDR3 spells CASRRDSAYNEQFF. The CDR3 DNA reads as TGCGCCAGCAGAAGGGACAGCGCCTACAATGAGCAGTTCTTC.

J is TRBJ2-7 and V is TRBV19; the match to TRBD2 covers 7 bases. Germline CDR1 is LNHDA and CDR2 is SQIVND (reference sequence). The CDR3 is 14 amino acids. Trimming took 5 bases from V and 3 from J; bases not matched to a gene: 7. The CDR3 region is CASSPAGVGYEQYF. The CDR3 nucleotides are TGTGCCAGTAGTCCGGCGGGGGTCGGCTACGAGCAGTACTTC.

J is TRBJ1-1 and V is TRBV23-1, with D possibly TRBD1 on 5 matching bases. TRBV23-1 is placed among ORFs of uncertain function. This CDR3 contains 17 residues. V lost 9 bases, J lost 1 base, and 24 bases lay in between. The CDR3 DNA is TGCGCCAGACTAGGGACTGGGATTGAGGTTAAGAACACTGAAGCTTTCTTT. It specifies CARLGTGIEVKNTEAFF.

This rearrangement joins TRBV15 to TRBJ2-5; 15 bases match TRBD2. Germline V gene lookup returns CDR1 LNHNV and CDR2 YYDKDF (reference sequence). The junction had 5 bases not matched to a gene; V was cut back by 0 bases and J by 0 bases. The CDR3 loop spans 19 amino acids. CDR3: CATSRDLGLAGGYQETQYF. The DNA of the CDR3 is TGTGCCACCAGCAGAGATCTGGGACTAGCGGGAGGATACCAAGAGACCCAGTACTTC.

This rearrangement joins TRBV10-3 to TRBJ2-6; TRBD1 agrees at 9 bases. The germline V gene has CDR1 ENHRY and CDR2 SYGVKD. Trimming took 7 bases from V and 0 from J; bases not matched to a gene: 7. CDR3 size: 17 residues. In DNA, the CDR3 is TGTGCCATCACCCCGGGACAGGGACGCTCTGGGGCCAACGTCCTGACTTTC. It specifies CAITPGQGRSGANVLTF.

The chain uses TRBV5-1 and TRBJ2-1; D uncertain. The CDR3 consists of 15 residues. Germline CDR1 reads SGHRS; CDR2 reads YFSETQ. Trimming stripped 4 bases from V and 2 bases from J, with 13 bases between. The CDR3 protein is CASSEAAQPYNEQFF. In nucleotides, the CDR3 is TGCGCCAGCAGCGAGGCGGCCCAACCCTACAATGAGCAGTTCTTC.

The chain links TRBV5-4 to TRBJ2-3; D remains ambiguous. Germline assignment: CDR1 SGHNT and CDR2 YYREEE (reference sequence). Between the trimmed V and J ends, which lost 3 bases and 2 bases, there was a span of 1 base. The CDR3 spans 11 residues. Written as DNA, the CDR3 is TGTGCCAGCAGCTCCACAGATACGCAGTATTTT. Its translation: CASSSTDTQYF.

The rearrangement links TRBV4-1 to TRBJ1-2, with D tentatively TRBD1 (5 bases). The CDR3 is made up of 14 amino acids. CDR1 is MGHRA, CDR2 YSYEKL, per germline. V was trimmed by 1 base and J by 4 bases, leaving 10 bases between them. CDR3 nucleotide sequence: TGCGCCAGCAGCCAAGGTCAGGGTGGCTATGGCTACACCTTC. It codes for CASSQGQGGYGYTF.

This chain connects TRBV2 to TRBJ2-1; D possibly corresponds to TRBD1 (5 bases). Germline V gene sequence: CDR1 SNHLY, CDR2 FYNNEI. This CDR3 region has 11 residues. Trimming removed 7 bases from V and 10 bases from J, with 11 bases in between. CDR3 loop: CASIARVEQFF. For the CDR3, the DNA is TGTGCCAGCATCGCCAGGGTCGAGCAGTTCTTC.

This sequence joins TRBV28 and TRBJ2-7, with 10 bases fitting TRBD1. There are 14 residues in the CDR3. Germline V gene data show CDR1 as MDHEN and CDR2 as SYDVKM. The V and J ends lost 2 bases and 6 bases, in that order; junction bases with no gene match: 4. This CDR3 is CASSLGTGVGEQYF. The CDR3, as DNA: TGTGCCAGCAGTTTAGGGACAGGGGTCGGCGAGCAGTACTTC. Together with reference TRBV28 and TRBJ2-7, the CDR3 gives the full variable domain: DVKVTQSSRYLVKRTGEKVFLECVQDMDHENMFWYRQDPGLGLRLIYFSYDVKMKEKGDIPEGYSVSREKKERFSLILESASTNQTSMYLCASSLGTGVGEQYFGPGTRLTVT.

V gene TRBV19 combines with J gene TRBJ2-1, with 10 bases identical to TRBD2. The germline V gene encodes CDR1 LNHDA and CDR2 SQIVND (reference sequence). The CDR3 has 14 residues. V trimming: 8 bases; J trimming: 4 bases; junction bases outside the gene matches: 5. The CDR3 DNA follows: TGTGCCAGTCGGACTAGCGGACCGTACAATGAGCAGTTCTTC. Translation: CASRTSGPYNEQFF.

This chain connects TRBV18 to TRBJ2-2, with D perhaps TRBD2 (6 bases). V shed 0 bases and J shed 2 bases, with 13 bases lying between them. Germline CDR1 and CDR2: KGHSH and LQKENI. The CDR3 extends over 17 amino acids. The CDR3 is CASSPPTGAINTGELFF. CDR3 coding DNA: TGTGCCAGCTCACCACCGACGGGAGCCATAAACACCGGGGAGCTGTTTTTT.

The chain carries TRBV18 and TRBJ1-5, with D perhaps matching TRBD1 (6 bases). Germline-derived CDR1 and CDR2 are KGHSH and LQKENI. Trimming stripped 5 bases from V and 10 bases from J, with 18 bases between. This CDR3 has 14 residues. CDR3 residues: CASSADSALSPQHF. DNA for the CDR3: TGTGCCAGCTCAGCGGACAGCGCTCTATCCCCCCAGCATTTT.

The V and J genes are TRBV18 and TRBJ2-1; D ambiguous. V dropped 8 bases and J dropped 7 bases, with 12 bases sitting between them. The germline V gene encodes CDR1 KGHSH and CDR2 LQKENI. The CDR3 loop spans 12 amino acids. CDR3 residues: CASAFGVNEQFF. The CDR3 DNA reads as TGTGCCAGCGCGTTTGGGGTTAATGAGCAGTTCTTC.

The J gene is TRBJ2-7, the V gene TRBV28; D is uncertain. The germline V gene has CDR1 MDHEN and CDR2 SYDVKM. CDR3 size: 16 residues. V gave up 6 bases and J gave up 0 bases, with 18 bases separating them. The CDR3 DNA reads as TGTGCCAGCAGACCCCCTAGAGCCCCAAGCTCCTACGAGCAGTACTTC. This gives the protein CASRPPRAPSSYEQYF.

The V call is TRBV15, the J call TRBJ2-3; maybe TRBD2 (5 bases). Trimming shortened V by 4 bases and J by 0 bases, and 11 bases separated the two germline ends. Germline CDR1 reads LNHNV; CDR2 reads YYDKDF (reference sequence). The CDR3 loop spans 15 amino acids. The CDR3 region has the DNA TGTGCCACCAGCAAAGCGGAGCTTAGCACAGATACGCAGTATTTT. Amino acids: CATSKAELSTDTQYF.

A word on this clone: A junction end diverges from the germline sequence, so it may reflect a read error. CDR3 sequence reads: CASSPLAGGTDTQYF. CDR3 nucleotides: TGTGCCAGCAGTCCACTAGCGGGGGGCACGGATACGCAGTATTTT. The V gene is TRBV28, the J gene TRBJ2-3; 12 nucleotides agree with TRBD2. This CDR3 has 15 amino acids. Germline CDR1 reads MDHEN; CDR2 reads SYDVKM.